This paragraph covers one TCR beta chain sequence. This specimen comes from a study of blood T cell repertoires in COVID-19. The repertoire was sequenced with immunoSEQ multiplex PCR; TCRdb's copy has only in-frame clones and lacks some. The table has about 180,000 clones, approximately 87% seen once. The sample comprised peripheral blood. The sequence was obtained from a woman aged 70-85 years with COVID-19, enrolled during active disease.

The CDR3 nucleotides read TGTGCCATCAGTACAGGGCCTAGAAACACCATATATTTT. Translated, it gives CAISTGPRNTIYF. The chain combines TRBV10-3 with TRBJ1-3; possibly TRBD1 for D (6 bases). The V gene's germline CDR1 is ENHRY and CDR2 SYGVKD. This CDR3 region has 13 residues. Between the trimmed V and J ends, which lost 5 bases and 5 bases, there was a span of 10 bases.